This passage covers 18 T cell receptor beta chains from one sample sequenced in a study of shared clonotypes between healthy human individuals. Assay: immunoSEQ multiplex PCR; the TCRdb copy retains only in-frame clones and omits some. The data contain about 580,000 clones, roughly 98% of them singletons. The naive CD8 subset, CD45RO-negative cells positively selected for CCR7, excluded terminally differentiated effector memory CD45RA+ cells. The sample consisted of naive CD8+ T cells sorted from blood. All receptors come from a man in his thirties or forties in good health.

This clone occurred once. The chain joins TRBV29-1 to TRBJ1-2, with 7 bases matching TRBD1. The germline CDR1 and CDR2 sequences are SQVTM and ANQGSEA. The CDR3 is 17 residues long. V dropped 0 bases and J dropped 4; count of bases not matched to a gene: 14. The CDR3 sequence is CSVEDLIGTEDSYGYTF. The CDR3 region has the DNA TGCAGCGTTGAAGACCTGATCGGGACAGAAGACTCCTATGGCTACACCTTC.

The rearrangement uses TRBV18 and TRBJ2-4, with D unresolved. The ends were cut back, 0 bases at V and 9 bases at J, with 9 bases in the middle. Germline CDR1 KGHSH, CDR2 LQKENI. CDR3 length: 13 residues. CDR3 in DNA: TGTGCCAGCTCACCACCGAACACCCCCATTCAGTACTTC. Translating it yields CASSPPNTPIQYF.

The chain combines TRBV5-1 with TRBJ2-3; 13 positions agree with TRBD2. The CDR3 consists of 16 residues. CDR1 is SGHRS, CDR2 YFSETQ, per germline. V lost 4 bases, J lost 5 bases, and 7 bases stayed unmatched. CDR3 coding DNA: TGCGCCAGCAGCCTAACTAGCGGGAGGGCCGAAGATACGCAGTATTTT. Its protein is CASSLTSGRAEDTQYF.

This rearrangement joins TRBV11-2 to TRBJ1-4; D is possibly TRBD1 (6 bases). V was cut by 5 bases and J by 0 bases, with 13 bases left in between. The CDR3 has 16 residues. Germline V gene data show CDR1 as SGHAT and CDR2 as FQNNGV. In DNA form, the CDR3 reads TGTGCCAGCAGCGCAACCACAGGGCCAACTAATGAAAAACTGTTTTTT. Translating gives CASSATTGPTNEKLFF.

This clone came up once. The chain joins TRBV6-1 to TRBJ2-7; 7 bases align to TRBD2. CDR1 and CDR2 (germline): MNHNS, SASEGT. The J segment lost 6 bases and the V segment lost 4 bases, leaving 12 bases of the junction unmatched. This CDR3 has 15 residues. The CDR3 spells CASSVTGTTIREQYF. The CDR3 nucleotides read TGTGCCAGCAGTGTTACCGGGACTACGATCCGCGAGCAGTACTTC.

This chain connects TRBV27 to TRBJ2-7; no firm D call. Germline CDR1 reads MNHEY; CDR2 reads SMNVEV (reference sequence). V lost 5 bases and J 0 bases, leaving 11 bases between the germline ends. The CDR3 runs 14 residues. The CDR3 DNA sequence: TGTGCCAGCAGTACTGACGGGTACTCCTACGAGCAGTACTTC. It is translated as CASSTDGYSYEQYF.

V usage is TRBV27 and J usage is TRBJ1-1; the D is unclear. Germline CDR1 is MNHEY and CDR2 is SMNVEV (reference sequence). The V gene lost 8 bases and the J gene lost 3 bases, with 13 bases spanning the gap. This CDR3 is built from 13 residues. CDR3 region: CASGDGLDTEAFF. The CDR3 DNA is TGTGCCAGCGGCGATGGGCTCGACACTGAAGCTTTCTTT.

This chain joins TRBV5-4 and TRBJ2-1; 7 bases are shared with TRBD2. The CDR3 is 16 residues long. V gave up 4 bases and J gave up 6 bases; unmatched junction bases: 13. Germline V CDR1 and CDR2: SGHNT, YYREEE (reference sequence). Here the CDR3 reads CASSSSLAISGNEQFF. In DNA form, the CDR3 reads TGTGCCAGCAGCAGTTCACTAGCGATCTCAGGCAATGAGCAGTTCTTC.

The chain links TRBV27 to TRBJ2-5, with TRBD2 matching over 7 bases. This CDR3 region has 15 residues. The germline gives CDR1 MNHEY, CDR2 SMNVEV (reference sequence). The J segment lost 1 base and the V segment lost 5 bases, leaving 7 bases of the junction unmatched. CDR3 nucleotide sequence: TGTGCCAGCAGTCATGAGCCTAGCGGCCAAGAGACCCAGTACTTC. Protein sequence: CASSHEPSGQETQYF.

The chain uses TRBV27 and TRBJ1-4; no clear D gene. From germline, CDR1 is MNHEY and CDR2 SMNVEV (reference sequence). This CDR3 has 13 amino acids. V dropped 3 bases and J dropped 4 bases, with 6 bases sitting between them. CDR3 DNA: TGTGCCAGCAGTTTCTTAGTTAATGAAAAACTGTTTTTT. It translates to CASSFLVNEKLFF.

This sequence joins TRBV11-3 and TRBJ2-7, with D tentatively TRBD2 (6 bases). The CDR3 is 14 residues long. V was cut by 5 bases and J by 0 bases, with 11 bases left in between. Germline CDR1 and CDR2: SGHNT and YENEEA. For the CDR3, the DNA is TGTGCCAGCAGCCCCCGGGGGACCTCCTACGAGCAGTACTTC. It is translated as CASSPRGTSYEQYF.

J is TRBJ1-4 and V is TRBV6-1; D unclear. V lost 0 bases to trimming and J lost 5 bases, with 7 bases between them. Germline V gene sequence: CDR1 MNHNS, CDR2 SASEGT. This CDR3 has 14 residues. The CDR3 bases are TGTGCCAGCAGTGAAGCATGGGGAAATGAAAAACTGTTTTTT. Amino acid sequence: CASSEAWGNEKLFF.

The chain joins TRBV6-6 to TRBJ1-4; D unresolved. V was clipped by 3 bases and J by 8 bases, with 7 bases between them. From germline, CDR1 is MNHNY and CDR2 SVGAGI (reference sequence). CDR3 length equals 12 residues. The CDR3 DNA is TGTGCCAGCAGTTATTCACACGAAAAACTGTTTTTT. Translation gives CASSYSHEKLFF.

The J gene is TRBJ1-2, the V gene TRBV6-6; D uncertain. The germline V gene has CDR1 MNHNY and CDR2 SVGAGI (reference sequence). The CDR3 runs 15 residues. V shed 0 bases and J shed 6 bases, with 14 bases lying between them. The CDR3 region has the DNA TGTGCCAGCAGTTACTCGGTTTCACACGCGGATGGCTACACCTTC. It specifies CASSYSVSHADGYTF.

V is TRBV5-5 and J is TRBJ2-5; 13 bases align to TRBD2. This CDR3 has 16 residues. CDR1 and CDR2 (germline): SGHKS, YYEKEE (reference sequence). Germline trimming cut 3 bases from V and 4 bases from J; bases unmatched to any gene: 6. The CDR3 DNA is TGTGCCAGCAGCTGGACTAGCGGGAGAGGGGGAGAGACCCAGTACTTC. It specifies CASSWTSGRGGETQYF.

The genes are TRBV7-9 and TRBJ2-3, with D unclear. CDR1 is SEHNR and CDR2 is FQNEAQ in the germline V gene (reference sequence). V was shortened by 5 bases and J by 2 bases, with 14 bases between the two germline ends. This CDR3 has 15 residues. CDR3 nucleotide sequence: TGTGCCAGCAGCCCCCCCTTGAGCCCCACAGATACGCAGTATTTT. Encoded protein: CASSPPLSPTDTQYF. Drawing the rest from reference TRBV7-9 and TRBJ2-3, the complete variable domain is DTGVSQNPRHKITKRGQNVTFRCDPISEHNRLYWYRQTLGQGPEFLTYFQNEAQLEKSRLLSDRFSAERPKGSFSTLEIQRTEQGDSAMYLCASSPPLSPTDTQYFGPGTRLTVL.

The table lists this clone with a few counts. The genes are TRBV14 and TRBJ1-2, with D perhaps matching TRBD1 (5 bases). Trimming took 3 bases from V and 5 from J, leaving 19 bases between them. The CDR3 runs to 16 residues. Germline V CDR1 and CDR2: SGHDN, FVKESK. The CDR3 coding sequence is TGTGCCAGCAGCCATGACATCCAGGGTATTCGGTATGGCTACACCTTC. It specifies CASSHDIQGIRYGYTF.

This chain links TRBV29-1 with TRBJ2-5; unclear D gene. This CDR3 contains 13 residues. Trimming shortened V by 4 bases and J by 0 bases, and 9 bases separated the two germline ends. Germline loops: CDR1 SQVTM, CDR2 ANQGSEA. The CDR3 sequence is CSVVEQNQETQYF. The DNA of the CDR3 is TGCAGCGTTGTTGAACAAAACCAAGAGACCCAGTACTTC.